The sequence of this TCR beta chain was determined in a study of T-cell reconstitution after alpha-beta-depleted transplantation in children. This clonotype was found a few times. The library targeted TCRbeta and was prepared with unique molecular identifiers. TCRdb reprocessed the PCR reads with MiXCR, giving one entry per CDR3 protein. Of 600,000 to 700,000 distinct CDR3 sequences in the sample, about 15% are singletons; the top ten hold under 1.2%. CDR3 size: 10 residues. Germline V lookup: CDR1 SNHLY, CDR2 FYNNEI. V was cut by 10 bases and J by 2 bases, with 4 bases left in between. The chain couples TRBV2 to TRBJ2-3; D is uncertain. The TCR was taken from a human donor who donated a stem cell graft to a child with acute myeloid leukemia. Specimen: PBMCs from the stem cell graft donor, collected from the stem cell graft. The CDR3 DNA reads TGTGCCACCATCACAGATACGCAGTATTTT. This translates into CATITDTQYF.